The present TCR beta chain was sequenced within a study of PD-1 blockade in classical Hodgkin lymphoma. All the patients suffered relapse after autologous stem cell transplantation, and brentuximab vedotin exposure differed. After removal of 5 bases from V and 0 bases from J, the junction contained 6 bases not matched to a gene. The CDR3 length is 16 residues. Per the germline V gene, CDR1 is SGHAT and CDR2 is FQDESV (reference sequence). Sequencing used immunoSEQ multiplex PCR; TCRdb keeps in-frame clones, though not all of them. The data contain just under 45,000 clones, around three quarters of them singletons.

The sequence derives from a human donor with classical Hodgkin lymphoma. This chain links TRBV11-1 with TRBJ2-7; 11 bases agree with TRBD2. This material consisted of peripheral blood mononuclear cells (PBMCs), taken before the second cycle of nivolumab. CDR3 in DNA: TGTGCCAGCAGCGGCAGACTAGCGGGGACCTCCTACGAGCAGTACTTC. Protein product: CASSGRLAGTSYEQYF.